The subject of this entry is one T cell receptor (beta chain). The table came from immunoSEQ multiplex PCR; TCRdb's copy has only in-frame clones and leaves some out. The sample records roughly 460,000 clones, around 90% being singletons. CDR1 and CDR2 (germline): SGHRS, YFSETQ. V lost 0 bases and J 2 bases, leaving 13 bases between the germline ends. The CDR3 is 16 amino acids. The data derive from a study of blood T cell repertoires in COVID-19. Recruited during active infection, patients (from Seattle) were subsequently followed longitudinally. The sequenced sample consisted of peripheral blood. The clonotype comes from a man aged 18 to 30 with COVID-19, enrolled during active disease. V gene TRBV5-1 combines with J gene TRBJ2-3; D may be TRBD2 (6 bases). DNA for the CDR3: TGCGCCAGCAGCTTGGATTTCGCGGGACCCACAGATACGCAGTATTTT. It translates to CASSLDFAGPTDTQYF.